Each of the 5 T cell receptor beta chains below was sequenced from the same sample in a study of blood T cell repertoires in COVID-19. Sequencing was performed with immunoSEQ multiplex PCR; in TCRdb, only in-frame clones are kept and a portion is missing. In the table there are approximately 250,000 clones, about 91% of which are singletons. Material: PBMCs or T cells enriched from blood (not recorded which). The receptors come from a woman aged 40 to 50 with acute COVID-19.

The V and J genes are TRBV24-1 and TRBJ1-1, with 7 nucleotides matching TRBD1. The CDR3 is 13 amino acids. V trimming: 4 bases; J trimming: 4 bases; junction bases outside the gene matches: 2. Germline V CDR1 and CDR2: KGHDR, SFDVKD. CDR3 DNA: TGTGCCACCAGTGAGGCAGGGGGCACTGAAGCTTTCTTT. It yields the protein CATSEAGGTEAFF.

V usage is TRBV28 and J usage is TRBJ2-1, with TRBD2 identical over 10 bases. This CDR3 is built from 19 residues. Germline lookup yields CDR1 MDHEN and CDR2 SYDVKM. V was pared by 3 bases and J by 7 bases, with 18 bases of the junction left unmatched. CDR3 DNA: TGTGCCAGCAGTTTCGTGAAGCAGCCTCGGCTAGCGGGAGTAAATGAGCAGTTCTTC. Translation gives CASSFVKQPRLAGVNEQFF. Looking up the rest from reference TRBV28 and TRBJ2-1 gives the full variable domain: DVKVTQSSRYLVKRTGEKVFLECVQDMDHENMFWYRQDPGLGLRLIYFSYDVKMKEKGDIPEGYSVSREKKERFSLILESASTNQTSMYLCASSFVKQPRLAGVNEQFFGPGTRLTVL.

The V call is TRBV5-5, the J call TRBJ1-5, with 10 bases aligning to TRBD1. The germline gives CDR1 SGHKS, CDR2 YYEKEE (reference sequence). This CDR3 is 15 amino acids long. V lost 4 bases and J lost 3; bases outside the gene matches: 4. CDR3 region: CASSLGTGVNQPQHF. CDR3 in DNA: TGTGCCAGCAGCCTGGGGACAGGGGTCAATCAGCCCCAGCATTTT.

The chain is built from TRBV19 and TRBJ2-7, with TRBD1 matching over 7 bases. The CDR3 totals 16 residues. The V gene's germline CDR1 is LNHDA and CDR2 SQIVND (reference sequence). V shed 4 bases and J 0 bases; nucleotides not matched to a gene: 9. The CDR3 region has the DNA TGTGCCAGTAGTACCTCCGGGACAGAAAGCTCCTACGAGCAGTACTTC. Protein sequence: CASSTSGTESSYEQYF.

The chain uses TRBV7-9 and TRBJ2-7; TRBD1 aligns across 12 bases. The CDR3 extends over 15 amino acids. V gave up 6 bases and J gave up 5 bases; unmatched junction bases: 8. Germline V lookup: CDR1 SEHNR, CDR2 FQNEAQ (reference sequence). CDR3 region: CASSYSGTGGDEQYF. The CDR3 DNA sequence: TGTGCCAGCAGTTACTCCGGGACAGGGGGCGACGAGCAGTACTTC. Complete variable domain (other parts from reference TRBV7-9 and TRBJ2-7): DTGVSQNPRHKITKRGQNVTFRCDPISEHNRLYWYRQTLGQGPEFLTYFQNEAQLEKSRLLSDRFSAERPKGSFSTLEIQRTEQGDSAMYLCASSYSGTGGDEQYFGPGTRLTVT.